This entry features one T cell receptor (beta chain) sequence. Its matching antigen is unknown. This specimen belongs to a study of CD8 T cells in Susac syndrome. Findings of the study overall: The study recognized that its TCR sequencing and HLA analysis covered a relatively small number of individuals.

The authors sequenced TCR beta from blood CD8+ and CD4+ T cells. TEMRA cells were FACS-enriched and CD8+ and CD4+ T cells negatively isolated. The V gene's germline CDR1 is LNHNV and CDR2 YYDKDF (reference sequence). The CDR3 covers 15 residues. Trimming cost V 0 bases and J 5 bases, with 11 bases left between them. RNA amounts of 0.5 to 1 ug underwent reverse transcription with random hexamers. Across 54 Vbeta and 13 Jbeta, immunoSEQ multiplex PCR amplified TCR beta CDR3. TCRdb analysed the immunoSEQ multiplex PCR reads with MiXCR anew, one entry per CDR3 protein. Of almost 450,000 distinct CDR3 sequences listed, more than 80% were seen once; the top ten hold around 0.12%.

The material sequenced was CD8+ T cells from PBMCs. This chain connects TRBV15 to TRBJ1-3, with no clear D. The sequence derives from a human donor with multiple sclerosis. The CDR3 DNA follows: TGTGCCACCAGCAGAGATCGCCAGCGACGAAACACCATATATTTT. Amino acid sequence: CATSRDRQRRNTIYF.